Sequencing of this T cell receptor (beta chain) was carried out in a study of blood T cell repertoires in COVID-19. Study information: Researchers got acute and convalescent COVID-19 samples from the United States, Italy and Spain. Nucleic acid was either cDNA or gDNA, and it came from T cells, B-cell-depleted T cells, or PBMCs.

Germline CDR1 and CDR2: SGHDT and YYEEEE. The length of the CDR3 is 15 residues. Unmatched junction bases numbered 2, after V lost 0 bases and J lost 2 bases. Under the authors' procedure: Amplification with reference gene primers provided the estimates of nucleated cell counts. This table comes from immunoSEQ multiplex PCR, and its TCRdb copy is limited to in-frame clones, with some not included. V and J calls and clone size are those listed in that table; D and trimming were worked out from the DNA. The repertoire includes hundreds of thousands of clones, 85% of them detected once, and about 14% sits in the top ten.

The sequencing input was peripheral blood. The chain combines TRBV5-6 with TRBJ2-7; 10 nucleotides match TRBD2. This clonotype was obtained from a human donor in a cohort sampled during active COVID-19. The CDR3 coding sequence is TGTGCCAGCAGCTTGGCACTAGCGGGAACCTACGAGCAGTACTTC. Its translation: CASSLALAGTYEQYF.